This is a list of T cell receptor beta chains from one sample in a study of blood T cell repertoires in COVID-19. TCRdb keeps only in-frame clones here, not all; method: immunoSEQ multiplex PCR. The sample lists tens of thousands of clones; around 81% were seen once. What was sequenced was peripheral blood. The receptors were sampled from a human donor in a cohort sampled during active COVID-19. CDR3s include the opening cysteine and the closing phenylalanine or tryptophan. D genes are given only for firm matches. The size entry is marked missing in some rows and otherwise reads once, few, many or a size class.

d_call clone_size j_call v_call cdr3_aa cdr3_nt
NA NA TRBJ1-2 TRBV5-8 CASSYDSNYGYTF TGTGCCAGCAGCTATGACAGCAACTATGGCTACACCTTC
NA medium-sized TRBJ1-5 TRBV10-2 CASSEPPGNSNQPQHF TGCGCCAGCAGTGAGCCCCCAGGGAATAGCAATCAGCCCCAGCATTTT
NA NA TRBJ2-3 TRBV7-3 CASSLTKEEKYF TGTGCCAGCAGCTTAACCAAAGAGGAAAAGTATTTT
TRBD2 NA TRBJ2-7 TRBV15 CATSREASGSYEQYF TGTGCCACCAGCAGAGAGGCTAGCGGATCCTACGAGCAGTACTTC
TRBD2 NA TRBJ2-7 TRBV7-9 CANSWGGNYEQYF TGTGCCAACAGCTGGGGGGGAAACTACGAGCAGTACTTC
TRBD1 once TRBJ1-5 TRBV19 CASSIPGGARPQHF TGTGCCAGTAGTATACCAGGGGGTGCTCGGCCCCAGCATTTT
NA NA TRBJ2-2 TRBV13 CASSVNSWPGELFF TGTGCCAGCAGCGTGAATTCGTGGCCCGGGGAGCTGTTTTTT
NA NA TRBJ2-7 TRBV30 CAWSRTAYEQYF TGTGCCTGGAGTCGGACAGCCTACGAGCAGTACTTC
TRBD2 once TRBJ2-7 TRBV5-1 CASSISSGRAYEQYF TGCGCCAGCAGCATCAGTAGCGGGAGGGCCTACGAGCAGTACTTC
NA NA TRBJ1-1 TRBV4-1 CASSQDYMNTEAFF TGCGCCAGCAGCCAAGATTATATGAACACTGAAGCTTTCTTT
TRBD2 NA TRBJ2-5 TRBV11-2 CASSLGGLAGGRQETQYF TGTGCCAGCAGCTTAGGGGGACTAGCGGGAGGTCGGCAAGAGACCCAGTACTTC
NA NA TRBJ2-5 TRBV18 CASSPPGRETQYF TGTGCCAGCTCACCACCAGGGAGGGAGACCCAGTACTTC
NA once TRBJ2-7 TRBV19 CASSMSGFVMSNEQYF TGTGCCAGTAGTATGTCAGGTTTCGTTATGAGCAACGAGCAGTACTTC
NA NA TRBJ1-5 TRBV4-1 CASSQREESPQHF TGCGCCAGCAGCCAACGTGAGGAATCACCCCAGCATTTT
TRBD1 NA TRBJ2-7 TRBV11-2 CASSTYTGQSYEQYF TGTGCCAGCAGCACCTACACGGGACAGTCCTACGAGCAGTACTTC
NA NA TRBJ1-2 TRBV18 CASSPDLSAGIYGYTF TGTGCCAGCTCACCAGACCTTTCAGCGGGGATCTATGGCTACACCTTC
NA NA TRBJ1-5 TRBV25-1 CASSLGPDRIFQPQHF TGTGCCAGCAGTCTCGGCCCTGACAGGATCTTCCAGCCCCAGCATTTT
TRBD1 NA TRBJ2-7 TRBV9 CASSTPDRVYEQYF TGTGCCAGCAGCACTCCGGACAGGGTCTACGAGCAGTACTTC
NA few TRBJ1-6 TRBV7-2 CASSSRVRVNSPLHF TGTGCCAGCAGTTCCAGGGTCAGGGTTAACTCACCCCTCCACTTT
NA NA TRBJ1-6 TRBV7-2 CASSREGSYSPLHF TGTGCCAGCAGCCGGGAGGGGTCATATTCACCCCTCCACTTT
NA NA TRBJ2-6 TRBV11-3 CASSSGSGANVLTF TGTGCCAGCAGCTCAGGCTCTGGGGCCAACGTCCTGACTTTC
TRBD1 NA TRBJ2-1 TRBV7-9 CASSRSPGQGASRDEQFF TGTGCCAGCAGCAGGTCTCCGGGACAGGGGGCCAGCAGGGATGAGCAGTTCTTC
TRBD1 NA TRBJ2-2 TRBV11-2 CASSGGTGESGELFF TGTGCCAGCAGCGGCGGGACAGGGGAATCCGGGGAGCTGTTTTTT
TRBD1 NA TRBJ2-7 TRBV7-9 CASSNDRGLYEQYF TGTGCCAGCAGCAACGACAGGGGACTCTACGAGCAGTACTTC
NA NA TRBJ1-2 TRBV11-3 CASSSEGGYGYTF TGTGCCAGCAGCTCAGAAGGGGGCTATGGCTACACCTTC
NA NA TRBJ2-1 TRBV30 CAWSDYRVGYNEQFF TGTGCCTGGAGTGACTACAGGGTAGGATACAATGAGCAGTTCTTC
NA NA TRBJ2-1 TRBV19 CASSIEAGSSYNEQFF TGTGCCAGTAGTATAGAGGCGGGGAGCTCCTACAATGAGCAGTTCTTC
TRBD2 NA TRBJ2-7 TRBV5-4 CASSLGEGPYEQYF TGTGCCAGCAGCTTGGGGGAGGGCCCCTACGAGCAGTACTTC
TRBD1 NA TRBJ1-6 TRBV28 CASSPTGPYNSPLHF TGTGCCAGCAGTCCGACAGGGCCCTATAATTCACCCCTCCACTTT
TRBD1 NA TRBJ1-3 TRBV11-2 CASSLGQGAFGNTIYF TGTGCCAGCAGCTTAGGGCAGGGGGCATTTGGAAACACCATATATTTT
NA NA TRBJ1-5 TRBV12-3/TRBV12-4 CASSSQGRQPQHF TGTGCCAGCAGTTCACAGGGACGGCAGCCCCAGCATTTT
TRBD1 NA TRBJ1-2 TRBV19 CASSTRDRGRGYGYTF TGTGCCAGTAGTACCCGGGACAGGGGGCGCGGCTATGGCTACACCTTC
NA NA TRBJ1-6 TRBV19 CASSPSGQPNSPLHF TGTGCCAGTAGCCCCTCCGGACAGCCCAATTCACCCCTCCACTTT
TRBD2 NA TRBJ2-7 TRBV3-1/TRBV3-2 CASTSHSGPYEQYF TGTGCCAGCACGTCCCATAGCGGGCCCTACGAGCAGTACTTC
TRBD1 NA TRBJ1-2 TRBV28 CASSSGQGLFLDGYTF TGTGCCAGCAGTTCTGGACAGGGGCTTTTCCTAGATGGCTACACCTTC
NA NA TRBJ1-2 TRBV20-1 CSAKQGYGYTF TGCAGTGCTAAACAGGGCTATGGCTACACCTTC